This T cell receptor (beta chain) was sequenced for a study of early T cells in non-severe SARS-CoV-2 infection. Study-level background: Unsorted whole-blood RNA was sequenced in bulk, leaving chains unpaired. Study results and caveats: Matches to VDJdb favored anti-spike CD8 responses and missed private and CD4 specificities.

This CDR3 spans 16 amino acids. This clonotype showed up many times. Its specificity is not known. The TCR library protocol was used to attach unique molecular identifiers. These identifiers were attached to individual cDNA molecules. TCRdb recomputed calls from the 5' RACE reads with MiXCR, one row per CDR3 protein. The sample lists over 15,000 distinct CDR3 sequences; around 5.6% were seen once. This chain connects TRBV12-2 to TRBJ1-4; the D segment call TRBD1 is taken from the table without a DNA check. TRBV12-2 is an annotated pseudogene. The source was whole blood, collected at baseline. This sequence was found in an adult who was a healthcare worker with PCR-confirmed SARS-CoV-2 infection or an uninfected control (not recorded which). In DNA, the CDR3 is TGTGCAAGTCGCTACAGGCTCCGGGTCTTATATGAAAAACTGTTTTTT. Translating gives CASRYRLRVLYEKLFF.